These 27 T cell receptor beta chains originate from one sample sequenced in a study of blood T cell repertoires in COVID-19. Using immunoSEQ multiplex PCR, the repertoire was profiled, and TCRdb retains in-frame clones only, with some absent. Here the sample spans roughly 85,000 clones, 70% to 90% being singletons. The sequencing sample was made of peripheral blood. These receptors originate from a man aged 45-65 years with active or convalescent COVID-19.

The chain recombines TRBV19 with TRBJ2-1; 7 bases map to TRBD2. V shed 3 bases, J shed 1 base, and the junction held 15 bases outside the gene matches. Germline V gene data show CDR1 as LNHDA and CDR2 as SQIVND (reference sequence). This CDR3 is built from 19 residues. This chain's CDR3 is CASSIALSSGVDSYNEQFF. In nucleotides, the CDR3 is TGTGCCAGTAGTATCGCCCTTTCTAGCGGAGTAGATTCCTACAATGAGCAGTTCTTC.

The V and J genes are TRBV6-2 or TRBV6-3 and TRBJ1-1; D is possibly TRBD1 (6 bases). The CDR3 extends over 14 amino acids. V was cut by 5 bases and J by 3 bases, with 13 bases left in between. Germline lookup yields CDR1 MNHEY and CDR2 SVGEGT. The CDR3 region has the DNA TGTGCCAGCAGTACAGGGAGCCTGCACACTGAAGCTTTCTTT. Translation: CASSTGSLHTEAFF.

The chain joins TRBV9 to TRBJ2-7, with 10 bases that match TRBD1. J lost 5 bases, V lost 4 bases, and 15 bases had no gene match. Germline lookup yields CDR1 SGDLS and CDR2 YYNGEE. The CDR3 has 17 residues. The CDR3 here is CASSRLPGTGVPHEQYF. CDR3 nucleotides: TGTGCCAGCAGCCGCCTTCCGGGGACAGGGGTCCCTCACGAGCAGTACTTC.

The CDR3 here is CASSLRDSSYEQYF. As DNA, the CDR3 is TGTGCCAGCAGCCTCCGGGACAGTTCTTACGAGCAGTACTTC. The V and J genes are TRBV11-1 and TRBJ2-7; TRBD1 matches 7 bases. This CDR3 has 14 amino acids. Germline V gene data show CDR1 as SGHAT and CDR2 as FQDESV (reference sequence). V gave up 5 bases and J gave up 4 bases; unmatched junction bases: 8.

The chain carries TRBV11-3 and TRBJ2-7, with a tentative D call TRBD2 (5 bases). Germline loops: CDR1 SGHNT, CDR2 YENEEA. Trimming left V 5 bases short and J 7 bases short, with 15 bases between. CDR3 length: 13 residues. This CDR3 reads CASSLGSLKEQYF. DNA for the CDR3: TGTGCCAGCAGCCTGGGGAGCCTTAAAGAGCAGTACTTC. The whole variable domain, filled in from reference TRBV11-3 and TRBJ2-7, reads EAGVVQSPRYKIIEKKQPVAFWCNPISGHNTLYWYLQNLGQGPELLIRYENEEAVDDSQLPKDRFSAERLKGVDSTLKIQPAELGDSAVYLCASSLGSLKEQYFGPGTRLTVT.

The rearrangement links TRBV2 to TRBJ1-1, with TRBD1 matching 11 bases. CDR3 length: 18 residues. Germline CDR1 reads SNHLY; CDR2 reads FYNNEI. V dropped 6 bases and J dropped 1; count of bases not matched to a gene: 13. DNA of the CDR3: TGTGCCAGCAGGGGCGGACAGGGGGCGATGAGCCCGAACACTGAAGCTTTCTTT. Amino acid sequence: CASRGGQGAMSPNTEAFF.

CDR3 amino acids: CASSPRLATYNEQFF. Written as DNA, the CDR3 is TGTGCCAGCAGCCCCCGGCTAGCGACCTACAATGAGCAGTTCTTC. V and J are TRBV3-1 (or the pseudogene TRBV3-2) and TRBJ2-1, with a weak D call TRBD2 (6 bases). This CDR3 has 15 amino acids. V was cut by 4 bases and J by 2 bases, with 12 bases left in between. Germline V lookup: CDR1 LGHDT, CDR2 YNNKEL (reference sequence).

This clone is a singleton in its sample. The V gene is TRBV27, the J gene TRBJ2-5, with 7 nucleotides matching TRBD2. CDR3 size: 19 residues. V shed 5 bases and J 5 bases; nucleotides not matched to a gene: 23. In germline, CDR1 is MNHEY, CDR2 SMNVEV (reference sequence). CDR3 in amino acids: CASSLKYGTIGASSETQYF. The CDR3 DNA reads as TGTGCCAGCAGTCTCAAATATGGGACTATCGGGGCCTCGAGTGAGACCCAGTACTTC.

As to this clone: This sample includes further DNA sequences coding for the same CDR3. The chain couples TRBV5-1 to TRBJ2-2, with TRBD1 matching 7 bases. Germline assignment: CDR1 SGHRS and CDR2 YFSETQ. The CDR3 sequence is 14 residues long. V trimming: 1 base; J trimming: 6 bases; junction bases outside the gene matches: 3. The CDR3 DNA follows: TGCGCCAGCAGCTTGAAAGGGGGCTCCGGGGAGCTGTTTTTT. Encoded protein: CASSLKGGSGELFF. The variable domain in full, completed from reference TRBV5-1 and TRBJ2-2, reads KAGVTQTPRYLIKTRGQQVTLSCSPISGHRSVSWYQQTPGQGLQFLFEYFSETQRNKGNFPGRFSGRQFSNSRSEMNVSTLELGDSALYLCASSLKGGSGELFFGEGSRLTVL.

This clone came up a few times. The chain links TRBV5-1 to TRBJ2-2; 10 bases are shared with TRBD2. CDR1 and CDR2 from the germline V gene are SGHRS and YFSETQ. Trimming at V came to 0 bases and at J to 4 bases, leaving 12 bases not matched to a gene. The CDR3 runs to 19 residues. The CDR3 loop reads CASSLAVLAGASSTGELFF. The CDR3 DNA sequence: TGCGCCAGCAGCTTGGCCGTTCTAGCGGGGGCCTCGAGCACCGGGGAGCTGTTTTTT.

This clone appeared once. V and J are TRBV28 and TRBJ1-6; 8 bases match TRBD1. Trimming cost V 3 bases and J 15 bases; bases outside gene matches: 4. From germline, CDR1 is MDHEN and CDR2 SYDVKM. The CDR3 covers 12 residues. The CDR3 bases are TGTGCCAGCAGTTTCAGGGGGCGCAACCTCCACTTT. As protein: CASSFRGRNLHF.

The chain is built from TRBV5-4 and TRBJ1-5; D is perhaps TRBD1 (5 bases). The CDR3 sequence is 13 residues long. Trimming shortened V by 0 bases and J by 6 bases, and 7 bases separated the two germline ends. Germline-derived CDR1 and CDR2 are SGHNT and YYREEE (reference sequence). The CDR3: CASSLDGGQPQHF. The CDR3 DNA reads TGTGCCAGCAGCTTGGACGGGGGTCAGCCCCAGCATTTT.

The chain links TRBV25-1 to TRBJ2-7; 9 bases fit TRBD1. Trimming took 5 bases from V and 4 from J; bases not matched to a gene: 12. The CDR3 sequence is 16 residues long. Per germline, CDR1 MGHDK and CDR2 SYGVNS. CDR3 DNA sequence: TGTGCCAGCAGTCCCCACGCGGGACAGGGAGGTTACGAGCAGTACTTC. Translation gives CASSPHAGQGGYEQYF.

For this clone: The identical CDR3 is also encoded by other nucleotide sequences in the sample. The rearrangement links TRBV12-5 to TRBJ2-2; D might be TRBD1 (5 bases). This CDR3 comprises 15 residues. Trimming left V 6 bases short and J 0 bases short, with 11 bases between. Germline values: CDR1 LGHNT, CDR2 FRNRAP. The CDR3: CASGPDRANTGELFF. In DNA, the CDR3 is TGTGCTAGTGGGCCAGACAGAGCGAACACCGGGGAGCTGTTTTTT.

The J gene is TRBJ2-7, the V gene TRBV27; 9 bases are shared with TRBD2. Germline CDR1 and CDR2: MNHEY and SMNVEV (reference sequence). V trimming: 4 bases; J trimming: 6 bases; junction bases outside the gene matches: 16. The CDR3 covers 17 residues. CDR3 in amino acids: CASSSKDVIAGASEQYF. CDR3 coding DNA: TGTGCCAGCAGTTCCAAAGATGTGATAGCGGGAGCCTCCGAGCAGTACTTC.

This clone was seen only once. The V gene is TRBV6-5, the J gene TRBJ2-7; the D gene is possibly TRBD1 (6 bases). The V end lost 2 bases, the J end lost 3 bases, and 17 bases lay between the germline ends. Germline CDR1 reads MNHEY; CDR2 reads SVGAGI. The CDR3 covers 16 residues. The CDR3 protein is CASSYLSQGNDYEQYF. CDR3 bases: TGTGCCAGCAGTTACCTGTCGCAGGGGAATGACTACGAGCAGTACTTC.

This clone is a singleton in its sample. J is TRBJ1-4 and V is TRBV6-5, with a weak D call TRBD1 (6 bases). V dropped 0 bases and J dropped 6 bases, with 14 bases sitting between them. Germline V gene sequence: CDR1 MNHEY, CDR2 SVGAGI. The CDR3 sequence is 16 residues long. CDR3: CASSYSRTGRYEKLFF. In DNA form, the CDR3 reads TGTGCCAGCAGTTACTCCAGAACAGGGCGTTATGAAAAACTGTTTTTT.

The chain links TRBV6-5 to TRBJ1-4; possibly TRBD1 for D (5 bases). Trimming removed 0 bases from V and 7 bases from J, with 9 bases in between. Germline values: CDR1 MNHEY, CDR2 SVGAGI. The CDR3 consists of 14 residues. This CDR3 is CASSYSGGGEKLFF. The CDR3 DNA reads TGTGCCAGCAGTTACTCCGGGGGAGGTGAAAAACTGTTTTTT.

This chain links TRBV3-1 (or the pseudogene TRBV3-2) with TRBJ1-4, with 7 bases fitting TRBD1. The trim removed 6 bases at V and 0 bases at J, leaving 7 bases unmatched. Germline V lookup: CDR1 LGHDT, CDR2 YNNKEL (reference sequence). The CDR3 loop spans 16 amino acids. In DNA form, the CDR3 reads TGTGCCAGCAGTAGGGGGACAGCCACAACTAATGAAAAACTGTTTTTT. This gives the protein CASSRGTATTNEKLFF.

The chain combines TRBV6-5 with TRBJ1-2; no clear D gene. The CDR3 has 14 residues. The germline gives CDR1 MNHEY, CDR2 SVGAGI. V lost 0 bases and J lost 7, with 12 bases in between. The CDR3: CASSYSRGFGGYTF. The CDR3 DNA reads as TGTGCCAGCAGTTACTCACGCGGGTTCGGTGGCTACACCTTC.

The chain uses TRBV19 and TRBJ1-1, with unresolved D. V was cut by 1 base and J by 1 base, with 10 bases left in between. The CDR3 has 15 residues. The germline V gene has CDR1 LNHDA and CDR2 SQIVND (reference sequence). The CDR3 coding sequence is TGTGCCAGTAGTATAGTAGGACGGGAGAACACTGAAGCTTTCTTT. Its protein product is CASSIVGRENTEAFF. Filled out from reference TRBV19 and TRBJ1-1, the complete variable domain reads DGGITQSPKYLFRKEGQNVTLSCEQNLNHDAMYWYRQDPGQGLRLIYYSQIVNDFQKGDIAEGYSVSREKKESFPLTVTSAQKNPTAFYLCASSIVGRENTEAFFGQGTRLTVV.

The chain has TRBV11-2 and TRBJ1-3, with 12 bases lining up with TRBD1. Germline trimming cut 4 bases from V and 4 bases from J; bases unmatched to any gene: 5. The CDR3 runs 16 residues. The germline V gene encodes CDR1 SGHAT and CDR2 FQNNGV. The CDR3 region has the DNA TGTGCCAGCAGCTCCTGGGACAGGGGGCCCGGAAACACCATATATTTT. It is translated as CASSSWDRGPGNTIYF. The full variable domain, rest sourced from reference TRBV11-2 and TRBJ1-3, is EAGVAQSPRYKIIEKRQSVAFWCNPISGHATLYWYQQILGQGPKLLIQFQNNGVVDDSQLPKDRFSAERLKGVDSTLKIQPAKLEDSAVYLCASSSWDRGPGNTIYFGEGSWLTVV.

The chain has TRBV10-1 and TRBJ2-1; D might be TRBD1 (6 bases). CDR1 and CDR2 from the germline V gene are WNHNN and SYGVQD (reference sequence). The CDR3 has 13 amino acids. V lost 6 bases to trimming and J lost 6 bases, with 12 bases between them. CDR3 sequence: CASRSTGLNEQFF. The DNA for the CDR3 is TGCGCCAGCAGATCGACAGGCCTCAATGAGCAGTTCTTC.

The rearrangement uses TRBV2 and TRBJ2-1; D possibly corresponds to TRBD1 (6 bases). The CDR3 totals 15 residues. Germline-derived CDR1 and CDR2 are SNHLY and FYNNEI. Trimming took off 7 bases at V and 4 bases at J, with 17 bases between the two ends. The CDR3 reads CASNPSWDTYNEQFF. The CDR3 region has the DNA TGTGCCAGCAATCCAAGTTGGGACACTTACAATGAGCAGTTCTTC.

The CDR3 here is CASSFSGSTDTQYF. The DNA for the CDR3 is TGTGCCAGCAGCTTTAGCGGGTCCACAGATACGCAGTATTTT. The chain uses TRBV11-2 and TRBJ2-3; 7 bases agree with TRBD2. This CDR3 has 14 amino acids. After removal of 3 bases from V and 2 bases from J, the junction contained 2 bases not matched to a gene. Germline CDR1 is SGHAT and CDR2 is FQNNGV.

Only one count was recorded for this clone. The chain links TRBV19 to TRBJ2-2; D unresolved. CDR3 size: 13 residues. Deletions cut 6 bases from V and 1 base from J, with 6 bases between. Germline lookup yields CDR1 LNHDA and CDR2 SQIVND (reference sequence). The CDR3 nucleotides are TGTGCCAGTAGCGCAGGGAACACCGGGGAGCTGTTTTTT. It yields the protein CASSAGNTGELFF.

The chain combines TRBV18 with TRBJ2-5; TRBD1 matches at 8 bases. The CDR3 runs 15 residues. The ends lost 0 bases at V and 3 bases at J; junction bases unmatched: 3. Germline CDR1 and CDR2: KGHSH and LQKENI. The CDR3 loop reads CASSPPLTGEETQYF. CDR3 bases: TGTGCCAGCTCACCACCCCTGACAGGGGAAGAGACCCAGTACTTC.